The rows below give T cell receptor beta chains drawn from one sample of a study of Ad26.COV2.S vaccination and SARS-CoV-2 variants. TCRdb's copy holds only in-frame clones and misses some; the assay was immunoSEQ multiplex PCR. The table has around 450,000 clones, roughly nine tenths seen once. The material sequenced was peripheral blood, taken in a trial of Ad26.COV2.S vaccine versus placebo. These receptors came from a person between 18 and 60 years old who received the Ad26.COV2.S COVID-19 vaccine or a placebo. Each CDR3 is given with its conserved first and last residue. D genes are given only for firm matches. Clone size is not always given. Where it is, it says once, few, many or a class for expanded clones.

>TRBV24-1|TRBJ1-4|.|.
CATSDTATSGEKLFF
TGTGCCACCAGTGATACCGCGACATCAGGTGAAAAACTGTTTTTT
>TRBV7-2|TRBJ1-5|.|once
CASSFGRYSNQPQHF
TGTGCCAGCAGCTTTGGACGGTATAGCAATCAGCCCCAGCATTTT
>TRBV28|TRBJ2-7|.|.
CASSLWQGPHYEQYF
TGTGCCAGCAGTTTATGGCAGGGGCCCCACTACGAGCAGTACTTC
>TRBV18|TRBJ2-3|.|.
CASSPPAGGGADTQYF
TGTGCCAGCTCACCACCGGCCGGGGGAGGCGCAGATACGCAGTATTTT
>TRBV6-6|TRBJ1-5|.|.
CASSYSPNQPQHF
TGTGCCAGCAGTTACTCGCCGAATCAGCCCCAGCATTTT
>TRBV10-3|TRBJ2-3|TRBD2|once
CAISGGLAGGPRQPDTQYF
TGTGCCATCAGTGGAGGCCTAGCGGGAGGGCCGAGGCAACCAGATACGCAGTATTTT
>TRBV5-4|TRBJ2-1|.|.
CASSWGDTTYNEQFF
TGTGCCAGCAGCTGGGGTGACACCACCTACAATGAGCAGTTCTTC
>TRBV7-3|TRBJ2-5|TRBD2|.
CASSLLPSGNQETQYF
TGTGCCAGCAGCTTATTACCTAGCGGAAACCAAGAGACCCAGTACTTC
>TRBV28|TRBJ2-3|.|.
CASKGGSADTQYF
TGTGCCAGCAAAGGGGGTTCGGCAGATACGCAGTATTTT
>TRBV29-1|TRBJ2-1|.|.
CSVGNWLGPLSSDNEQFF
TGCAGCGTTGGTAATTGGCTAGGCCCTTTATCATCCGACAATGAGCAGTTCTTC
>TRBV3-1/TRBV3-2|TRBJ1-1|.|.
CASSRAEAFF
TGTGCCAGCAGCCGGGCTGAAGCTTTCTTT
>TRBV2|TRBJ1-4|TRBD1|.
CASSEVTGETNEKLFF
TGTGCCAGCAGTGAAGTGACAGGGGAAACTAATGAAAAACTGTTTTTT
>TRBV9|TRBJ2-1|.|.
CASSAGGPNEQFF
TGTGCCAGCAGCGCGGGGGGCCCTAATGAGCAGTTCTTC
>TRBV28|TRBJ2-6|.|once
CASSLGGSGANVLTF
TGTGCCAGCAGTTTAGGAGGCTCTGGGGCCAACGTCCTGACTTTC
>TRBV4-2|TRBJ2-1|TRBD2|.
CASSQPTSGDHNEQFF
TGTGCCAGCAGCCAACCTACTAGCGGGGATCACAATGAGCAGTTCTTC
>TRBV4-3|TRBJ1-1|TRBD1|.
CASRLQGATEAFF
TGCGCCAGCCGACTCCAGGGGGCTACTGAAGCTTTCTTT
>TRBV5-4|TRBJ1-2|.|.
CASSGRSGNGYTF
TGTGCCAGCAGCGGGAGGTCCGGGAATGGCTACACCTTC